This TCR beta chain was identified in a study of neurological immune-mediated disorders. With regard to this clonotype: What it binds is unknown.

Study outcomes and limitations: Subjects shared no identical expanded-clone CDR3 amino acid sequences, suggesting private TCR-beta repertoires in all groups.

The method for making cDNA was 5'RACE, and it used 10-nucleotide random UMIs. Using its own MiXCR run on the 5' RACE reads, TCRdb lists one record per CDR3 protein. The data contain 64,000 or so distinct CDR3 sequences, about a tenth of them seen just once; the ten biggest clones take up 9.5% to 10%. Time point indicated: longitudinal time-point 1 (baseline). Germline V gene sequence: CDR1 SGHTA, CDR2 FQGNSA. The V and J ends lost 0 bases and 5 bases, in that order; junction bases with no gene match: 1. There are 15 residues in the CDR3. The rearrangement links TRBV7-2 to TRBJ2-2, with TRBD2 matching 9 bases. The origin of this receptor is a man aged 25-45 years in good health. Specimen: PBMCs. CDR3 loop: CASSLASGGTGELFF. The DNA of the CDR3 is TGTGCCAGCAGCTTAGCTAGCGGGGGAACCGGGGAGCTGTTTTTT.